This entry features one T cell receptor (beta chain) sequence. This receptor's antigen is unknown. No quality values exist for individual bases; no much larger clone is one base distant. These data belong to a study of T cells after posttransplantation cyclophosphamide (dated by TCRdb to the mid-2010s). Broadly, across the study: Using TRB sequencing, the study followed how the T cell repertoire reconstituted after myeloablative bone marrow transplantation in which posttransplantation cyclophosphamide served as GVHD prophylaxis. Public TRB sequences were queried against a database of over 3,600 sequences associated with responses to pathogens, tumor antigens, self-antigens and alloantigens. TRA and TRB clonality were tightly correlated in roughly ten samples, so subsequent TCR analyses focused on TRB only. Blood from all 35 or so PTCy patients with 1-year posttransplant specimens was subjected to TRB sequencing. Antigen receptor sequencing covered samples from approximately 38 PTCy-treated patients and approximately 15 of their related bone marrow donors. In 3 patients, up to roughly 3 additional blood samples taken between 2 and 5.2 years after transplant also underwent TRB sequencing, as did pretransplant blood from 4 patients.

Peripheral blood samples were provided by related bone marrow donors on the day of marrow donation. Peripheral blood and bone marrow mononuclear cells were isolated by Ficoll-Hypaque density centrifugation and were cryopreserved. Genomic DNA was the input for TRB sequencing, which was run either with the immunoSEQ assay at survey resolution or with the hsTCRB kit. Per the source publication's procedure: The immunoSEQ software handled initial read processing, and the LymphoSeq R package was used for repertoire analyses. Clonality was computed as 1 minus normalized Shannon entropy; Gini coefficient was also calculated for each TRB dataset. To infer phenotypes in unsorted samples, TRB sequences from sorted subsets of the recipient or donor were mapped onto the unsorted samples of the same recipient. TCRdb holds this immuneACCESS table with in-frame rearrangements only. Some clones are missing; in checked studies, unresolved V genes explain under half, and the rest has no known cause. The D gene and trimming were derived from the DNA, and the V and J assignments and clone size from that table. Here the sample has about 66,000 clones; around 93% occur a single time. The ten largest account for roughly 2.9% of the sample.

The paper as a whole reports these results and caveats: Donor-recipient similarity was low at 1-2 months but increased during the first year, and donor CD8+ memory clones often dominated later blood repertoires. Across the 45 patients, TRB clonality was highly associated with recipient CMV seropositivity and CMV reactivation, and diversity with PTCy was similar to that in the CNI/methotrexate controls. The TRB repertoires of T cells infiltrating skin or GI tract showed only limited overlap with the TRB repertoires of T cells in blood.

The CDR3 contains 12 residues, cysteine and phenylalanine counted. The retained sequence is limited to the CDR3, 36 bases, with the frame set at the first base. As encoded in the germline V gene (reference sequence), CDR1 is MNHNY while CDR2 is SVGAGI. Deletion took 6 bases off V and 10 bases off J, with a span of 13 bases between the germline ends. Material: PBMCs. The TCR sequence derives from a woman in her 30s in good health and a related stem cell transplant donor. The rearranged chain carries TRBV6-6 and TRBJ2-1, with the D gene too uncertain to name. The CDR3 loop reads CASSIEGYEQFF. The DNA sequence follows: TGTGCCAGCAGCATCGAAGGGTACGAGCAGTTCTTC.